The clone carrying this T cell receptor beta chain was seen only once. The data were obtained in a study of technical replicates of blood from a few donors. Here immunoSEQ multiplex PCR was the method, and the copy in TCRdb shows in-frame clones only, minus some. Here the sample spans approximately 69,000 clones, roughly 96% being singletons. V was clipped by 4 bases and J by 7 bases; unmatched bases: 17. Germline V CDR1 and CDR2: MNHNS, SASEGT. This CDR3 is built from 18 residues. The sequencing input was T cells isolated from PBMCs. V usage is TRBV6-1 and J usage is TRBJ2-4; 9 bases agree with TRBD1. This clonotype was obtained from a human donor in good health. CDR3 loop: CASSGEVQSGTGYNIQYF. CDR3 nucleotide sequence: TGTGCCAGCAGTGGCGAGGTCCAATCCGGGACAGGGTATAACATTCAGTACTTC.